Listed below are T cell receptor beta chains from one sample, sequenced in a study of a mutant IDH1 vaccine in newly diagnosed glioma. Method: immunoSEQ multiplex PCR; TCRdb's copy keeps in-frame clones and lacks some. The sample consists of tens of thousands of clones, over 75% of them appearing once. For these receptors, no antigen is known. Sequencing was performed on PBMCs, taken from a glioma patient whose treatment included an IDH1 peptide vaccine. These receptors came from a woman between 18 and 29 years old with glioma. The CDR3 runs from the conserved cysteine through the conserved F or W. D genes are given only for firm matches. Part of the rows lack a size; the others show once, few, many or a class for expanded clones.

j_call: TRBJ1-1
v_call: TRBV7-6
d_call: TRBD1
clone_size: NA
cdr3_aa: CASSSYPRQGLNTEAFF
cdr3_nt: TGTGCCAGCAGCTCATATCCTAGACAGGGCTTGAACACTGAAGCTTTCTTT

j_call: TRBJ1-2
v_call: TRBV27
d_call: TRBD1
clone_size: NA
cdr3_aa: CASSLTGGVGYGYTF
cdr3_nt: TGTGCCAGCAGTCTGACAGGGGGTGTAGGGTATGGCTACACCTTC

j_call: TRBJ2-1
v_call: TRBV7-8
d_call: TRBD2
clone_size: NA
cdr3_aa: CASSFGTSGNNEQFF
cdr3_nt: TGTGCCAGCAGCTTCGGGACTAGCGGAAACAATGAGCAGTTCTTC

j_call: TRBJ2-5
v_call: TRBV2
d_call: NA
clone_size: NA
cdr3_aa: CASSDPTGAGAPQETQYF
cdr3_nt: TGTGCCAGCAGTGACCCCACGGGGGCGGGGGCGCCCCAAGAGACCCAGTACTTC

j_call: TRBJ2-7
v_call: TRBV6-1
d_call: NA
clone_size: NA
cdr3_aa: CASSEYFEYEQYF
cdr3_nt: TGTGCCAGCAGTGAATATTTCGAATACGAGCAGTACTTC

j_call: TRBJ2-2
v_call: TRBV5-1
d_call: TRBD2
clone_size: NA
cdr3_aa: CASSLAGDYTGELFF
cdr3_nt: TGCGCCAGCAGCCTAGCGGGAGATTACACCGGGGAGCTGTTTTTT

j_call: TRBJ2-7
v_call: TRBV5-4
d_call: NA
clone_size: NA
cdr3_aa: CASSLYGEQYF
cdr3_nt: TGTGCCAGCAGCTTGTATGGCGAGCAGTACTTC

j_call: TRBJ1-2
v_call: TRBV2
d_call: NA
clone_size: NA
cdr3_aa: CASSGQSLYGYTF
cdr3_nt: TGTGCCAGCAGTGGACAGTCCCTCTATGGCTACACCTTC

j_call: TRBJ2-6
v_call: TRBV4-3
d_call: NA
clone_size: NA
cdr3_aa: CASSQRTQDVLTF
cdr3_nt: TGCGCCAGCAGCCAAAGAACTCAGGACGTCCTGACTTTC

j_call: TRBJ2-2
v_call: TRBV29-1
d_call: NA
clone_size: NA
cdr3_aa: CSYRWGSSGELFF
cdr3_nt: TGCAGCTATCGATGGGGGTCTTCCGGGGAGCTGTTTTTT

j_call: TRBJ1-2
v_call: TRBV28
d_call: NA
clone_size: NA
cdr3_aa: CATRRNGYTF
cdr3_nt: TGTGCCACCAGGCGGAATGGCTACACCTTC

j_call: TRBJ1-1
v_call: TRBV16
d_call: TRBD1
clone_size: NA
cdr3_aa: CASSQGQGGVGTEAFF
cdr3_nt: TGTGCCAGCAGCCAAGGACAGGGAGGAGTGGGCACTGAAGCTTTCTTT

j_call: TRBJ2-7
v_call: TRBV7-8
d_call: NA
clone_size: NA
cdr3_aa: CASSLGEGYEQYF
cdr3_nt: TGTGCCAGCAGCTTGGGTGAGGGCTACGAGCAGTACTTC

j_call: TRBJ1-1
v_call: TRBV19
d_call: NA
clone_size: NA
cdr3_aa: CASSSDTGHNTEAFF
cdr3_nt: TGTGCCAGTAGTTCTGACACAGGGCATAACACTGAAGCTTTCTTT

j_call: TRBJ1-6
v_call: TRBV25-1
d_call: NA
clone_size: few
cdr3_aa: CASSELVGSPLHF
cdr3_nt: TGTGCCAGCAGTGAATTGGTTGGTTCACCCCTCCACTTT

j_call: TRBJ2-4
v_call: TRBV7-9
d_call: NA
clone_size: NA
cdr3_aa: CASSSTAAAKNIQYF
cdr3_nt: TGTGCCAGCAGCTCAACTGCAGCAGCCAAAAACATTCAGTACTTC

j_call: TRBJ2-7
v_call: TRBV15
d_call: TRBD2
clone_size: NA
cdr3_aa: CATSGTSGRDEQYF
cdr3_nt: TGTGCCACCAGCGGAACTAGCGGGAGAGACGAGCAGTACTTC

j_call: TRBJ2-3
v_call: TRBV10-2
d_call: TRBD2
clone_size: NA
cdr3_aa: CASTVQASSGRFTDTQYF
cdr3_nt: TGCGCCAGCACAGTCCAGGCGAGTAGCGGGAGGTTCACAGATACGCAGTATTTT

j_call: TRBJ2-5
v_call: TRBV4-1
d_call: NA
clone_size: NA
cdr3_aa: CASSQDGRPWETQYF
cdr3_nt: TGCGCCAGCAGCCAAGATGGTCGGCCTTGGGAGACCCAGTACTTC

j_call: TRBJ2-7
v_call: TRBV5-8
d_call: NA
clone_size: NA
cdr3_aa: CASSLEPYEQYF
cdr3_nt: TGTGCCAGCAGCTTGGAGCCGTACGAGCAGTACTTC

j_call: TRBJ2-2
v_call: TRBV29-1
d_call: NA
clone_size: few
cdr3_aa: CSVPGNTGELFF
cdr3_nt: TGCAGCGTTCCAGGGAACACCGGGGAGCTGTTTTTT

j_call: TRBJ1-4
v_call: TRBV6-6
d_call: NA
clone_size: NA
cdr3_aa: CATRVTTTNEKLFF
cdr3_nt: TGTGCCACCCGGGTAACGACAACTAATGAAAAACTGTTTTTT

j_call: TRBJ2-3
v_call: TRBV29-1
d_call: NA
clone_size: NA
cdr3_aa: CSVQGPKGTQYF
cdr3_nt: TGCAGCGTGCAGGGACCGAAGGGTACGCAGTATTTT

j_call: TRBJ1-2
v_call: TRBV5-1
d_call: NA
clone_size: NA
cdr3_aa: CASSLPNPNYGYTF
cdr3_nt: TGCGCCAGCAGCTTGCCAAACCCTAACTATGGCTACACCTTC

j_call: TRBJ1-2
v_call: TRBV19
d_call: TRBD1
clone_size: NA
cdr3_aa: CASMRQGRSGGYTF
cdr3_nt: TGTGCCAGTATGAGACAGGGGCGTTCGGGTGGCTACACCTTC

j_call: TRBJ1-1
v_call: TRBV5-6
d_call: NA
clone_size: NA
cdr3_aa: CASSSTVNTEAFF
cdr3_nt: TGTGCCAGCAGCTCGACAGTGAACACTGAAGCTTTCTTT

j_call: TRBJ2-2
v_call: TRBV2
d_call: NA
clone_size: NA
cdr3_aa: CASSSGANTGELFF
cdr3_nt: TGTGCCAGCAGTTCCGGGGCCAACACCGGGGAGCTGTTTTTT

j_call: TRBJ1-1
v_call: TRBV5-4
d_call: NA
clone_size: NA
cdr3_aa: CASSETGFGGTEAFF
cdr3_nt: TGTGCCAGCAGCGAAACAGGGTTCGGCGGGACTGAAGCTTTCTTT

j_call: TRBJ2-6
v_call: TRBV25-1
d_call: NA
clone_size: once
cdr3_aa: CASSPSMGVLTF
cdr3_nt: TGTGCCAGCAGCCCGTCTATGGGCGTCCTGACTTTC

j_call: TRBJ2-7
v_call: TRBV5-6
d_call: NA
clone_size: NA
cdr3_aa: CASSTHAGTSYSYEQYF
cdr3_nt: TGTGCCAGCAGCACTCACGCCGGGACATCTTACTCCTACGAGCAGTACTTC

j_call: TRBJ1-2
v_call: TRBV10-3
d_call: TRBD1
clone_size: NA
cdr3_aa: CAISGGGFGYTF
cdr3_nt: TGTGCCATCAGCGGAGGGGGCTTTGGCTACACCTTC

j_call: TRBJ1-5
v_call: TRBV6-6
d_call: TRBD1
clone_size: NA
cdr3_aa: CASTLNRGSGNQPQHF
cdr3_nt: TGTGCCAGCACTTTAAACAGGGGTTCGGGCAATCAGCCCCAGCATTTT

j_call: TRBJ1-2
v_call: TRBV15
d_call: NA
clone_size: NA
cdr3_aa: CATSRLGESYGYTF
cdr3_nt: TGTGCCACCAGCAGGCTGGGGGAGAGCTATGGCTACACCTTC

j_call: TRBJ1-1
v_call: TRBV7-2
d_call: NA
clone_size: NA
cdr3_aa: CASSLAAGVNTEAFF
cdr3_nt: TGTGCCAGCAGCTTAGCGGCAGGGGTGAACACTGAAGCTTTCTTT

j_call: TRBJ1-2
v_call: TRBV5-1
d_call: NA
clone_size: NA
cdr3_aa: CASSTSRVQGYTF
cdr3_nt: TGCGCCAGCAGCACATCCAGGGTACAGGGCTACACCTTC

j_call: TRBJ1-5
v_call: TRBV7-2
d_call: TRBD1
clone_size: NA
cdr3_aa: CASSGQGNQPQHF
cdr3_nt: TGTGCCAGCAGCGGACAGGGCAATCAGCCCCAGCATTTT

j_call: TRBJ2-7
v_call: TRBV6-1
d_call: NA
clone_size: medium-sized
cdr3_aa: CALGQGGRYEQYF
cdr3_nt: TGTGCCCTCGGGCAGGGTGGTCGCTACGAGCAGTACTTC

j_call: TRBJ1-5
v_call: TRBV6-1
d_call: NA
clone_size: NA
cdr3_aa: CASSEGGSYQPQHF
cdr3_nt: TGTGCCAGCAGTGAAGGAGGGAGTTATCAGCCCCAGCATTTT

j_call: TRBJ2-7
v_call: TRBV11-3
d_call: NA
clone_size: once
cdr3_aa: CASSLVASAAYEQYF
cdr3_nt: TGTGCCAGCAGCTTAGTTGCATCAGCCGCCTACGAGCAGTACTTC

j_call: TRBJ2-7
v_call: TRBV7-2
d_call: NA
clone_size: once
cdr3_aa: CASSQETADYEQYF
cdr3_nt: TGTGCCAGCAGCCAGGAGACAGCCGACTACGAGCAGTACTTC

j_call: TRBJ2-2
v_call: TRBV6-4
d_call: NA
clone_size: NA
cdr3_aa: CASSDSSLDTGELFF
cdr3_nt: TGTGCCAGCAGTGACTCGAGCCTCGACACCGGGGAGCTGTTTTTT